These 28 T cell receptor beta chains originate from one sample sequenced in a study of tumor and adjacent non-tumor tissue in lung cancer (dated by TCRdb to about 2018). Receptor amplification or capture employed multiplex PCR. Sequenced using an Illumina HiSeq 2500. TCRbeta libraries were constructed through three rounds of nested PCR with primers (Table S4) according to protocols modified from ARM-PCR. TCRdb handled the public reads itself, with Q25 trimming in fastp and clone calling in MiXCR, and kept productive beta chains. One record per CDR3 amino acid sequence lists the most common genes and DNA. In this sample the table shows about 100,000 distinct CDR3 sequences, about 62% of which occur a single time. Roughly 18% of the sample goes to the ten largest clones. RNA was extracted from bulk unsorted tissue and checked for quality with a NanoDrop ND-1000 and an Agilent 2100. The normal lung samples consisted of distant non-tumor tissue collected more than 3 cm from the tumor edge.

Material: distant non-tumor lung tissue. All receptors derive from a man aged 25 to 40 with non-small cell lung cancer.

This clonotype was observed many times. The gene calls are TRBV20-1 and TRBJ2-7, with TRBD2 matching over 10 bases. Germline lookup yields CDR1 DFQATT and CDR2 SNEGSKA (reference sequence). The CDR3 has 13 amino acids. V shed 5 bases, J shed 2 bases, and the junction held 3 bases outside the gene matches. CDR3 residues: CSAVAGGTYEQYF. The CDR3 DNA reads TGCAGTGCTGTAGCGGGAGGCACCTACGAGCAGTACTTC.

A remark on this clonotype: Without the conserved terminal phenylalanine or tryptophan, this CDR3 likely stems from a read error. The rearrangement uses TRBV11-2 and TRBJ1-1; D is possibly TRBD1 (6 bases). The CDR3 length is 14 residues. Trimming took off 5 bases at V and 7 bases at J, with 17 bases between the two ends. The germline CDR1 and CDR2 sequences are SGHAT and FQNNGV. The CDR3 DNA is TGTGCCAGCAGCGACGACGGAGAGGACAGTGAAGCTTTCTTA. Protein sequence: CASSDDGEDSEAFL.

Concerning this clonotype: At one end the junction does not follow the germline gene, possibly because of a read error. The chain uses TRBV11-1 and TRBJ1-1; D remains unclear. Germline V lookup: CDR1 SGHAT, CDR2 FQDESV (reference sequence). CDR3 length equals 15 residues. CDR3 region: CASGLVLLETTEALF. CDR3 DNA: TGTGCCAGCGGCTTAGTTCTACTGGAGACCACTGAAGCTCTCTTT.

The genes are TRBV6-2 or TRBV6-3 and TRBJ1-1; tentatively, D is TRBD1 (5 bases). CDR3 length: 14 amino acids. Per germline, CDR1 MNHEY and CDR2 SVGEGT. V dropped 6 bases and J dropped 5 bases, with 16 bases sitting between them. CDR3 nucleotides: TGTGCCAGCAGAACGAGAGGGGAACAAACTGAAGCTTTCTTT. Its translation: CASRTRGEQTEAFF.

This chain uses TRBV1 with TRBJ1-2; TRBD1, the table's D call, lacks a check against the DNA. TRBV1 is annotated as a pseudogene. There are 12 residues in the CDR3. The CDR3 bases are TGCACCAGCAGCGAAGCGGGGCATAGCTACACCTTC. Translating gives CTSSEAGHSYTF.

About this clonotype: The CDR3 end shows no conserved phenylalanine or tryptophan, and so a read error is likely. The DNA is left out, because the CDR3 cannot be placed on it with certainty; the CDR3 is given as TCRdb lists it. The CDR3 loop is CSAPEGGTSHEQCS. The chain has TRBV20-1 and TRBJ2-7; the table's TRBD2 call for D was not verified on the DNA. Germline V gene sequence: CDR1 DFQATT, CDR2 SNEGSKA (reference sequence). The CDR3 adds up to 14 amino acids, both ends counted.

The chain uses TRBV7-6 and TRBJ2-3; D is possibly TRBD1 or TRBD2 (5 bases each). This CDR3 is built from 16 residues. CDR1 and CDR2 from the germline V gene are SGHVS and FNYEAQ. The germline V and J ends were trimmed by 5 bases and 5 bases, with 20 bases remaining between them. In DNA, the CDR3 is TGTGCCAGCAGCCCCCTTGGGGGAGAAGGTTTAGATACGCAGTATTTT. Translating it yields CASSPLGGEGLDTQYF.

Comment on this clonotype: Sequence at one end of the junction differs from germline and may be a read error. The chain employs TRBV12-3 or TRBV12-4 and TRBJ2-3; D might be TRBD1 or TRBD2, each matching 6 bases. The CDR3 is 13 residues long. CDR3: CVSGLSGADTQYF. Written as DNA, the CDR3 is TGTGTCAGCGGACTATCAGGGGCAGACACGCAGTATTTT.

This clonotype has a handful of counts. A read error may be the cause here, since a much bigger clone is one base away. The chain joins TRBV5-4 to TRBJ2-4; no reliable D call. The V gene lost 0 bases and the J gene lost 0 bases, with 10 bases spanning the gap. CDR1 is SGHNT, CDR2 YYREEE, per germline (reference sequence). This CDR3 comprises 16 residues. The CDR3 region has the DNA TGTGCCAGCAGCTTGGGGTCAACACTAGCCAAAAACATTCAGTACTTC. Its protein is CASSLGSTLAKNIQYF.

A word on this clonotype: One junction end does not reproduce the germline sequence, and a read error may be involved. The chain has TRBV20-1 and TRBJ2-5; 16 positions agree with TRBD2. From germline, CDR1 is DFQATT and CDR2 SNEGSKA (reference sequence). This CDR3 spans 15 amino acids. CDR3 in amino acids: CSARGTSGRAETEYF. For the CDR3, the DNA is TGCAGTGCTAGGGGGACTAGCGGGAGGGCAGAGACCGAGTACTTC.

In its sample, this clonotype was seen many times. The V gene is TRBV11-3, the J gene TRBJ2-5, with D unclear. V was trimmed by 1 base and J by 1 base, leaving 13 bases between them. The CDR3 sequence is 16 residues long. CDR1 SGHNT and CDR2 YENEEA come from the germline V gene. The DNA for the CDR3 is TGTGCCAGCAGCTTAGGAGGCCGTACATCCCAAGAGACCCAGTACTTC. This sequence encodes CASSLGGRTSQETQYF.

This chain connects TRBV6-2 or TRBV6-3 to TRBJ2-3; perhaps TRBD1 as D (5 bases). The CDR3 covers 13 residues. CDR1 and CDR2 (germline): MNHEY, SVGEGT. Trimming stripped 8 bases from V and 7 bases from J, with 16 bases between. Here the CDR3 reads CASDPYGQYTQYF. The DNA of the CDR3 is TGTGCCAGCGACCCCTACGGACAATATACGCAGTATTTT.

The rearrangement links TRBV20-1 to TRBJ1-3; D is ambiguous. CDR1 is DFQATT, CDR2 SNEGSKA, per germline (reference sequence). Deletions cut 1 base from V and 0 bases from J, with 13 bases between. The CDR3 is made up of 16 amino acids. CDR3 sequence (DNA): TGCAGTGCTAGAGGTTTGAGACACAACTCTGGAAACACCATATATTTT. Translated, it gives CSARGLRHNSGNTIYF.

Note on this clonotype: One junction end does not reproduce the germline sequence, and a read error may be involved. The chain recombines TRBV12-5 with TRBJ2-1, with TRBD1 as a possible D gene (6 bases). Germline V CDR1 and CDR2: LGHNT, FRNRAP. The CDR3 runs 16 residues. CDR3 nucleotide sequence: TGTGCTAGTGGTTCTCTCGTGACAGGCCCTTACAATGGGCAGTCCTTC. Translation: CASGSLVTGPYNGQSF.

Comments on this clonotype: Since no conserved phenylalanine or tryptophan closes the CDR3, a read error is the likely cause. The chain carries TRBV20-1 and TRBJ2-7, with D perhaps TRBD1 (6 bases). This CDR3 spans 13 amino acids. The germline V gene encodes CDR1 DFQATT and CDR2 SNEGSKA (reference sequence). The DNA for the CDR3 is TGCGGTGCTAGTCAGGGGATGTACTACGAGCAGTACCTC. It specifies CGASQGMYYEQYL.

In the case of this clonotype: A much larger clone lies one base from this, so it may be a read error. The V call is TRBV4-1, the J call TRBJ2-3, with D possibly TRBD2 on 6 matching bases. Germline V gene data show CDR1 as MGHRA and CDR2 as YSYEKL. Trimming took 0 bases from V and 0 from J, leaving 13 bases between them. This CDR3 spans 17 amino acids. CDR3 loop: CASSQDGPGTSTDTQYF. For the CDR3, the DNA is TGCGCCAGCAGCCAAGATGGTCCCGGGACTAGCACAGATACGCAGTATTTT.

In the case of this clonotype: One end of the junction is discordant with germline, which a read error may explain. This chain links TRBV29-1 with TRBJ2-7; D is perhaps TRBD2 (5 bases). Per the germline V gene, CDR1 is SQVTM and CDR2 is ANQGSEA. This CDR3 region has 12 residues. The CDR3 region has the DNA TGTAGCGTTGAGGGCACTTCCTACGAGCAGCACTTC. The encoded protein is CSVEGTSYEQHF.

The chain combines TRBV11-3 with TRBJ2-1, with 9 bases that match TRBD2. The CDR3 length is 16 residues. The junction had 8 bases not matched to a gene; V was cut back by 3 bases and J by 5 bases. CDR1 is SGHNT and CDR2 is YENEEA in the germline V gene. The CDR3 nucleotides read TGTGCCAGCAGCTTGTCGCGGCGGGAGGGTCACAATGAGCAGTTCTTC. Translated: CASSLSRREGHNEQFF.

Points on this clonotype: The junction departs from germline at one end; a sequencing error may be responsible. V and J are TRBV20-1 and TRBJ2-7; a weak D match, TRBD1 (6 bases). The CDR3 loop spans 15 amino acids. Germline V gene sequence: CDR1 DFQATT, CDR2 SNEGSKA (reference sequence). The CDR3 DNA reads as TGCAGTGCTCAACGACATGAGCAGGGGCACTACGAGCAGTGCTTC. Amino acids: CSAQRHEQGHYEQCF.

Details on this clonotype: The junction differs from germline at one of its ends, possibly a read error. V gene TRBV12-3 or TRBV12-4 combines with J gene TRBJ1-2; no clear D. The CDR3 sequence is 11 residues long. This chain's CDR3 is CTSSVGTGYTF. The CDR3 DNA reads TGTACCAGCAGTGTAGGAACTGGGTACACCTTC.

This clonotype has just one count. Since the CDR3 does not end with the conserved phenylalanine or tryptophan, this likely comes from a read error. The V call is TRBV12-3 or TRBV12-4, the J call TRBJ2-7; no clear D. This CDR3 comprises 15 residues. V was trimmed by 1 base and J by 2 bases, leaving 12 bases between them. The CDR3 loop is CASSLGHQRAYEQYS. CDR3 bases: TGTGCCAGCAGTTTAGGGCACCAGCGTGCCTACGAGCAGTACTCC.

This clonotype occurred a few times. The V gene is TRBV11-2, the J gene TRBJ2-5; 7 bases align to TRBD2. The CDR3 has 16 residues. V trimming: 4 bases; J trimming: 4 bases; junction bases outside the gene matches: 12. The V gene's germline CDR1 is SGHAT and CDR2 FQNNGV. In DNA, the CDR3 is TGTGCCAGCAGCTCCCCGATCGGAGGGAGGGGAGAGACCCAGTACTTC. This codes for CASSSPIGGRGETQYF.

This clonotype occurred once. The chain is built from TRBV12-3 or TRBV12-4 and TRBJ2-7; D may match TRBD1 or TRBD2 (5 bases each). Trimming took off 3 bases at V and 8 bases at J, with 11 bases between the two ends. This CDR3 has 12 amino acids. Here the CDR3 reads CASSLAGTQQYF. In nucleotides, the CDR3 is TGTGCCAGCAGTTTGGCAGGGACCCAGCAGTACTTC.

Concerning this clonotype itself: Germline is not matched at one junction end, which may reflect a read error. The V gene is TRBV6-2 or TRBV6-3, the J gene TRBJ2-7; 8 bases agree with TRBD2. The CDR3 is 14 residues long. Germline V CDR1 and CDR2: MNHEY, SVGEGT. CDR3 nucleotides: TGTGCCAGCAGTAGTCAGCGGGAGTACTACGAGCAGTATTTC. Its protein is CASSSQREYYEQYF.

This clonotype has only one observation. It is likely a read error, because the conserved phenylalanine at the end of the CDR3 is missing. This chain uses TRBV11-2 with TRBJ2-5; tentatively, D is TRBD2 (6 bases). In germline, CDR1 is SGHAT, CDR2 FQNNGV. Trimming took off 4 bases at V and 8 bases at J, with 8 bases between the two ends. This CDR3 comprises 11 residues. The CDR3 spells CASSSGDTQYL. The CDR3 DNA reads as TGTGCCAGCAGCTCGGGAGACACCCAGTACCTC.

This clonotype was counted ten times or more. V usage is TRBV13 and J usage is TRBJ2-5; TRBD1 is a possible D gene (6 bases). Trimming left V 5 bases short and J 5 bases short, with 15 bases between. Germline-derived CDR1 and CDR2 are PRHDT and FYEKMQ (reference sequence). The CDR3 is 14 amino acids. The CDR3 DNA reads as TGTGCCAGCAGCACCAGGGGTATCCAGGAGACCCAGTACTTC. As protein: CASSTRGIQETQYF.

This chain connects TRBV4-2 to TRBJ2-3; D is ambiguous. V was shortened by 0 bases and J by 11 bases, with 18 bases between the two germline ends. The CDR3 consists of 15 residues. From germline, CDR1 is LGHNA and CDR2 YNFKEQ. The CDR3 coding sequence is TGTGCCAGCAGCCAAGATCGGGCAGGTCTGATAGGGCAGTATTTT. As protein: CASSQDRAGLIGQYF.

This clonotype was seen repeatedly, ten times or more. The chain couples TRBV20-1 to TRBJ2-7, with TRBD1 matching over 11 bases. The CDR3 length is 15 residues. Germline V lookup: CDR1 DFQATT, CDR2 SNEGSKA (reference sequence). V dropped 5 bases and J dropped 2; count of bases not matched to a gene: 8. The CDR3 DNA reads TGCAGTGCTGGGGGGACAGGGGGACGGGCCTACGAGCAGTACTTC. Translating gives CSAGGTGGRAYEQYF.